One and the same sample provided the 9 T cell receptor beta chains below, sequenced in a study of vaccination and CD4 T cells after COVID-19. The Oncomine TCR Beta short-read assay sequenced DNA from cultured CD4+ T cells. TCRdb independently ran MiXCR on the PCR reads; one entry per CDR3 protein. The sample lists over 15,000 distinct CDR3 sequences, roughly half seen once, with around 5.3% in the top ten. Treatment reported: roughly 10-day PBMC culture with coronavirus spike peptide pools or control peptides (ViraFEST assay). The antigens of these receptors remain unknown. Sample: CD4+ T cells from blood, cultured in vitro, taken before SARS-CoV-2 vaccination. These receptors were obtained from a human donor who had recovered from COVID-19.

This rearrangement joins TRBV10-3 to TRBJ1-1; possible D gene TRBD1, 6 bases. Germline V gene data show CDR1 as ENHRY and CDR2 as SYGVKD. V was cut by 6 bases and J by 8 bases, with 16 bases left in between. This CDR3 has 13 residues. For the CDR3, the DNA is TGTGCCATCAGAAAGGAGCCAGGGGACGAAGCTTTCTTT. Translation: CAIRKEPGDEAFF.

This clonotype was observed a few times. The chain has TRBV6-5 and TRBJ1-6; the D gene is possibly TRBD1 (5 bases). The V gene's germline CDR1 is MNHEY and CDR2 SVGAGI. Between the trimmed V and J ends, which lost 0 bases and 10 bases, there was a span of 13 bases. CDR3 size: 15 residues. The CDR3 sequence: CASSYSADGGSPLHF. Here the CDR3 DNA reads TGTGCCAGCAGTTACTCCGCAGACGGGGGGTCACCCCTCCACTTT.

V usage is TRBV7-2 and J usage is TRBJ2-3; perhaps TRBD1 as D (6 bases). This CDR3 is 17 amino acids long. Germline CDR1 SGHTA, CDR2 FQGNSA. V lost 5 bases to trimming and J lost 1 base, with 19 bases between them. This chain's CDR3 is CASSQGSGTGGTDTQYF. DNA for the CDR3: TGTGCCAGCAGCCAGGGGTCCGGGACGGGCGGCACAGATACGCAGTATTTT.

This chain links TRBV20-1 with TRBJ1-5; D remains unclear. The CDR3 is made up of 12 amino acids. Germline V gene data show CDR1 as DFQATT and CDR2 as SNEGSKA (reference sequence). V was pared by 2 bases and J by 4 bases, with 6 bases between. This chain's CDR3 is CSARRENQPQHF. The CDR3, as DNA: TGCAGTGCTAGAAGAGAGAATCAGCCCCAGCATTTT.

The V gene is TRBV28, the J gene TRBJ1-5, with D possibly being TRBD1 (6 bases). V was trimmed by 5 bases and J by 0 bases, leaving 20 bases between them. Germline lookup yields CDR1 MDHEN and CDR2 SYDVKM. This CDR3 contains 18 residues. CDR3 amino acids: CASSPTTGIGYSNQPQHF. CDR3 sequence (DNA): TGTGCCAGCAGTCCCACCACAGGGATAGGCTATAGCAATCAGCCCCAGCATTTT.

This clonotype was counted a few times. The genes are TRBV27 and TRBJ2-1; D may be TRBD2 (6 bases). The length of the CDR3 is 16 residues. Germline-derived CDR1 and CDR2 are MNHEY and SMNVEV (reference sequence). The V gene lost 3 bases and the J gene lost 5 bases, with 17 bases spanning the gap. CDR3 region: CASSLGGGISNNEQFF. Here the CDR3 DNA reads TGTGCCAGCAGTTTGGGAGGCGGGATCTCAAACAATGAGCAGTTCTTC.

This clonotype appeared a few times. This chain connects TRBV20-1 to TRBJ2-7; D call uncertain. Trimming took off 3 bases at V and 0 bases at J, with 15 bases between the two ends. The germline CDR1 and CDR2 sequences are DFQATT and SNEGSKA (reference sequence). The CDR3 length is 15 residues. The chain's CDR3 is CSASGKDRSSYEQYF. CDR3 nucleotides: TGCAGTGCTAGTGGTAAGGACCGGAGCTCCTACGAGCAGTACTTC.

This clonotype showed up just once. The chain links TRBV11-2 to TRBJ2-7; D is unresolved. This CDR3 spans 13 amino acids. Germline values: CDR1 SGHAT, CDR2 FQNNGV. V was trimmed by 3 bases and J by 6 bases, leaving 12 bases between them. CDR3 region: CASSFQLQTEQYF. CDR3 coding DNA: TGTGCCAGCAGCTTCCAGTTACAGACCGAGCAGTACTTC.

This clonotype was detected only once. The chain employs TRBV12-3 or TRBV12-4 and TRBJ1-1; possible D gene TRBD1, 6 bases. V gave up 7 bases and J gave up 1 base, with 16 bases separating them. This CDR3 spans 15 amino acids. CDR3 in amino acids: CASTVAGAENTEAFF. DNA of the CDR3: TGTGCCAGCACCGTTGCGGGGGCGGAGAACACTGAAGCTTTCTTT.